Following are 8 T cell receptor beta chains from one sample sequenced in a study of cytomegalovirus exposure and HLA in healthy donors. The PCR used 60 Vbeta and 13 Jbeta primers. The method was immunoSEQ multiplex PCR; TCRdb's version includes in-frame clones alone and lacks a portion of them. The sample lists a few hundred thousand clones; almost 85% were seen once. Sequences were obtained from PBMCs. All receptors come from a woman in her 40s in good health and CMV-seronegative.

The gene calls are TRBV5-8 and TRBJ1-5; 7 nucleotides agree with TRBD1. Germline trimming cut 0 bases from V and 2 bases from J; bases unmatched to any gene: 8. Per the germline V gene, CDR1 is SGHTS and CDR2 is YDEGEE. The CDR3 loop spans 17 amino acids. The CDR3 coding sequence is TGTGCCAGCAGCTTGGCCCTACGACAGGGCGGCAATCAGCCCCAGCATTTT. Translation: CASSLALRQGGNQPQHF.

On this clone: Within the sample, other DNA sequences also encode this same CDR3. V and J are TRBV11-3 and TRBJ2-7; no reliable D call. This CDR3 region has 12 residues. Deletions cut 0 bases from V and 3 bases from J, with 3 bases between. Germline V gives CDR1 SGHNT, CDR2 YENEEA. The CDR3 is CASSLDSYEQYF. The CDR3 DNA sequence: TGTGCCAGCAGCTTAGACAGCTACGAGCAGTACTTC.

The rearrangement joins TRBV9 to TRBJ2-7; 8 positions match TRBD1. Germline V gene sequence: CDR1 SGDLS, CDR2 YYNGEE. The CDR3 has 15 residues. V was pared by 3 bases and J by 0 bases, with 5 bases of the junction left unmatched. The CDR3 DNA sequence: TGTGCCAGCAGCGGTGGACAGGGCCCCTCCTACGAGCAGTACTTC. This sequence encodes CASSGGQGPSYEQYF.

This chain joins TRBV7-9 and TRBJ2-7, with a weak D call TRBD1 (5 bases). Germline CDR1 reads SEHNR; CDR2 reads FQNEAQ (reference sequence). This CDR3 is built from 15 residues. With 1 base removed from V and 2 bases from J, the gap between germline ends came to 12 bases. The CDR3 nucleotides read TGTGCCAGCAGCTTAGGGGGCGGATTTACCTACGAGCAGTACTTC. Encoded protein: CASSLGGGFTYEQYF.

The rearrangement uses TRBV6-1 and TRBJ1-3; no firm D call. The CDR3 consists of 14 residues. The ends were cut back, 2 bases at V and 0 bases at J, with 5 bases in the middle. The V gene's germline CDR1 is MNHNS and CDR2 SASEGT. The CDR3 loop is CASSEPGSGNTIYF. The CDR3, as DNA: TGTGCCAGCAGTGAACCAGGCTCTGGAAACACCATATATTTT.

This rearrangement joins TRBV27 to TRBJ2-3, with a weak D call TRBD2 (7 bases). In germline, CDR1 is MNHEY, CDR2 SMNVEV (reference sequence). The CDR3 is made up of 16 amino acids. V lost 3 bases and J lost 5, with 18 bases in between. The CDR3 reads CASSFGAGAGEDTQYF. CDR3 nucleotides: TGTGCCAGCAGTTTTGGGGCGGGGGCGGGCGAAGATACGCAGTATTTT.

The V gene is TRBV30, the J gene TRBJ2-1, with D possibly matching TRBD2 (5 bases). CDR1 GTSNPN and CDR2 SVGIG come from the germline V gene (reference sequence). V dropped 5 bases and J dropped 5 bases, with 13 bases sitting between them. This CDR3 is built from 13 residues. The CDR3 DNA reads TGTGCCTGGGGCCACGGGATCGACAATGAGCAGTTCTTC. It encodes CAWGHGIDNEQFF.

The chain uses TRBV5-4 and TRBJ1-1, with TRBD1 matching 7 bases. The CDR3 runs to 13 residues. The germline V gene has CDR1 SGHNT and CDR2 YYREEE (reference sequence). Trimming at V came to 5 bases and at J to 6 bases, leaving 7 bases not matched to a gene. The CDR3 DNA reads TGTGCCAGCAGACCTACTGACAGGGCTGAAGCTTTCTTT. Amino acids: CASRPTDRAEAFF.